The text below deals with one T cell receptor (beta chain). Its specificity is unknown. V lost 5 bases, J lost 0 bases, and 4 bases stayed unmatched. The germline CDR1 and CDR2 sequences are LNHDA and SQIVND (reference sequence). The CDR3 is made up of 15 amino acids. This table comes from immunoSEQ multiplex PCR, and its TCRdb copy is limited to in-frame clones, with some not included. The sample records 15,000 to 20,000 clones, 70% to 90% being singletons. This specimen belongs to a study of T cell repertoires in ileal Crohn's disease. Study results and caveats: Compared with CD4 T cells, sorted CD8 cells carried more expanded clones. Clonality above 26.8% at surgery always came with endoscopic recurrence.

The sample comprised ileal tissue. The receptor's source is an adult with Crohn's disease. The J gene is TRBJ2-3, the V gene TRBV19, with 8 bases matching TRBD2. CDR3 protein: CASSYGGGSTDTQYF. In DNA, the CDR3 is TGTGCCAGTAGTTATGGCGGGGGGAGCACAGATACGCAGTATTTT.